A selection of T cell receptor beta chains follows, all from one sample in a study of blood T cell repertoires in COVID-19. Produced via immunoSEQ multiplex PCR; TCRdb's table is partial and in-frame only. This repertoire shows 540,000 or so clones, 70% to 90% found once; its top ten account for 7.8%. The specimen sequenced was peripheral blood. Receptors originate from a woman in her fifties or sixties with COVID-19, enrolled during active disease. The CDR3 runs from the conserved cysteine through the conserved F or W. Each record gives: D gene, clone size, V gene, J gene, CDR3 DNA, CDR3 protein. D genes are given only for firm matches. Only some rows state a clone size, as once, few, many or a class for expanded clones.

NA,NA,TRBV12-3/TRBV12-4,TRBJ2-1,TGTGCCTCTTGGCTAGCGAACGGTGAGCAGTTCTTC,CASWLANGEQFF
NA,NA,TRBV29-1,TRBJ1-2,TGCAGCTCACGGACATACAACTATGGCTACACCTTC,CSSRTYNYGYTF
NA,once,TRBV19,TRBJ1-5,TGTGCCAGTAGTATATTGCAGGATCAGCCCCAGCATTTT,CASSILQDQPQHF
TRBD2,NA,TRBV3-1/TRBV3-2,TRBJ2-7,TGTGCCAGCAGCCTCAGACTAGCGGGTCCCTACGAGCAGTACTTC,CASSLRLAGPYEQYF
NA,NA,TRBV6-5,TRBJ2-7,TGTGCCAGCAGTTACTCCGGGATTAACGAGCAGTACTTC,CASSYSGINEQYF
TRBD2,NA,TRBV4-1,TRBJ2-5,TGCGCCAGCAGCCAAGTTTCAATGGCGGGGGCCCAGTACTTC,CASSQVSMAGAQYF
TRBD1,once,TRBV6-1,TRBJ1-2,TGTGCCAGCAGTGAAGCGGCAGGGGGAAACTATGGCTACACCTTC,CASSEAAGGNYGYTF
NA,NA,TRBV28,TRBJ1-5,TGTGCCAGCAGTTTATCGGGCCAGGGAGGGCACCAGCCCCAGCATTTT,CASSLSGQGGHQPQHF
TRBD2,NA,TRBV30,TRBJ2-2,TGTGCCTGGGGCTCCACTTCTAGCGGGGGGCAGACCGGGGAGCTGTTTTTT,CAWGSTSSGGQTGELFF
NA,NA,TRBV24-1,TRBJ1-5,TGTGCCACCAGTGATCCGGGGGGGGAGTCTCAGCCCCAGCATTTT,CATSDPGGESQPQHF
TRBD1,NA,TRBV6-6,TRBJ2-7,TGTGCCAGCAGTTACTCGCACAGGGGGCCAACTGGGTACTTC,CASSYSHRGPTGYF
NA,NA,TRBV21-1,TRBJ1-5,TGTGCCAGCAGCAAAGCCCTCGAAGGATTATGGGGCTATCAGCCCCAGCATTTT,CASSKALEGLWGYQPQHF
TRBD1,NA,TRBV28,TRBJ2-7,TGTGCCAGCAGTCCCCTAGGGACAGGGTCCCCCTACGAGCAGTACTTC,CASSPLGTGSPYEQYF
TRBD2,once,TRBV11-2,TRBJ2-7,TGTGCCAGCAGCTCCGGGGGGACTGACTCCGAGGAGCAGTACTTC,CASSSGGTDSEEQYF
NA,NA,TRBV27,TRBJ1-1,TGTGCCAGCAGTTCCAACCCTCAGGGGCGATTGAACACTGAAGCTTTCTTT,CASSSNPQGRLNTEAFF
NA,NA,TRBV9,TRBJ1-3,TGTGCCAGCAGCGGATACAGGGATCCGGCTGGAAACACCATATATTTT,CASSGYRDPAGNTIYF
NA,NA,TRBV6-1,TRBJ1-2,TGTGCCAGCAGTGAGGGGGGTTGGGGCTACACCTTC,CASSEGGWGYTF
NA,NA,TRBV6-5,TRBJ1-3,TGTGCCAGCCGCGGTAGCGCTCTTGGAAACACCATATATTTT,CASRGSALGNTIYF
NA,NA,TRBV5-1,TRBJ2-1,TGCGCCAGCAGCTTCGGGGGTGATGAGCAGTTCTTC,CASSFGGDEQFF
NA,once,TRBV6-5,TRBJ2-7,TGTGCCAGCAGTTACGGCCTAGAAGGCCTCTACGAGCAGTACTTC,CASSYGLEGLYEQYF
TRBD1,NA,TRBV7-9,TRBJ1-1,TGTGCCAGCAGCTTCCAGGGGGGAAAGACTGAAGCTTTCTTT,CASSFQGGKTEAFF
NA,NA,TRBV5-1,TRBJ2-4,TGCGCCAGCAGCTTCGGGGGGCGCCCAAACATTCAGTACTTC,CASSFGGRPNIQYF
NA,NA,TRBV20-1,TRBJ1-1,TGCAGTGCTAGTTTTAGGAGCACTGAAGCTTTCTTT,CSASFRSTEAFF
NA,NA,TRBV19,TRBJ2-3,TGTGCCAGTAGTAGTTGGGCTAGCGATAGCACAGATACGCAGTATTTT,CASSSWASDSTDTQYF
NA,NA,TRBV6-5,TRBJ1-2,TGTGCCAGCAGATTTGGGAGGGGCTACACCTTC,CASRFGRGYTF
NA,NA,TRBV5-4,TRBJ2-3,TGTGCCAGCAGGCGACAGACCACAGATACGCAGTATTTT,CASRRQTTDTQYF
NA,NA,TRBV3-1/TRBV3-2,TRBJ1-1,TGTGCCAGCAGCCAAGAGGCCAGCCTCCCGGGGAGAGCTTTCTTT,CASSQEASLPGRAFF
TRBD1,NA,TRBV28,TRBJ1-6,TGTGCCAGCAGTTTAAAAGAGGGGGCGTTTTCACCCCTCCACTTT,CASSLKEGAFSPLHF
NA,NA,TRBV11-2,TRBJ2-7,TGTGCCAGCAGCTTAGCCGGGGACGAGCAGTACTTC,CASSLAGDEQYF
NA,NA,TRBV12-5,TRBJ2-7,TGTGCTAGTGGTTTGGGGCTCTCCTACGAGCAGTACTTC,CASGLGLSYEQYF
NA,NA,TRBV9,TRBJ1-2,TGTGCCAGCAGCGTACGGGACACAACTAACTATGGCTACACCTTC,CASSVRDTTNYGYTF
TRBD2,NA,TRBV5-4,TRBJ2-3,TGTGCCAGCGCTAGCGGGGGGTGGGTTAGCACAGATACGCAGTATTTT,CASASGGWVSTDTQYF
NA,NA,TRBV9,TRBJ1-5,TGTGCCAGCAGCGTAGGACCGAACAGACAGCCCCAGCATTTT,CASSVGPNRQPQHF
TRBD1,NA,TRBV28,TRBJ1-2,TGTGCCAGCAGTTTCCGCGGGACAGGGGGTCTCTATGGCTACACCTTC,CASSFRGTGGLYGYTF
TRBD1,NA,TRBV2,TRBJ2-3,TGTGCCAGCAGTTACCAGGGGGCAGATACGCAGTATTTT,CASSYQGADTQYF
TRBD2,NA,TRBV5-1,TRBJ2-7,TGCGCCAGCAGCTGGGCTAGCGGGGGGCCTGCCTACGAGCAGTACTTC,CASSWASGGPAYEQYF
TRBD2,NA,TRBV5-1,TRBJ2-5,TGCGCCAGCAGCTTGGGACTAGCGGGGGCGGAGACCCAGTACTTC,CASSLGLAGAETQYF
NA,NA,TRBV6-5,TRBJ1-2,TGTGCCAGCAGTTACTCCCAGGGGTCCTATGGCTACACCTTC,CASSYSQGSYGYTF
NA,NA,TRBV11-2,TRBJ2-4,TGTGCCAGCAGCCAGCCCACAGTTCCCGACATTCAGTACTTC,CASSQPTVPDIQYF
TRBD1,NA,TRBV28,TRBJ1-4,TGTGCCAGCACCCCAGGGGGTGAAAAACTGTTTTTT,CASTPGGEKLFF
TRBD1,NA,TRBV11-2,TRBJ2-7,TGTGCCAGCAGCGCGACGCGACAGGGCTACGAGCAGTACTTC,CASSATRQGYEQYF
NA,NA,TRBV18,TRBJ1-1,TGTGCCAGCTCCTCTTCCGCTCAGGGGCGAGGGAACACTGAAGCTTTCTTT,CASSSSAQGRGNTEAFF
TRBD1,NA,TRBV11-2,TRBJ1-1,TGTGCCAGCAGCTTCGCTTTAGGTGTGGGACAGGAAGCTTTCTTT,CASSFALGVGQEAFF
NA,NA,TRBV12-3/TRBV12-4,TRBJ2-1,TGTGCCAGCAGTTTAAGGGAGAGGCAGTTCTTC,CASSLRERQFF
TRBD1,NA,TRBV19,TRBJ1-6,TGTGCCAGTAGTATAGACTTCGGACAGGGGATTTCACCCCTCCACTTT,CASSIDFGQGISPLHF
NA,NA,TRBV27,TRBJ2-1,TGTGCCAGCAGTTTCCTAGGCCAAGGCAATGAGCAGTTCTTC,CASSFLGQGNEQFF
NA,NA,TRBV4-1,TRBJ2-3,TGCGCCAGCAGCCGCTACCCTAGGGGCCGCGCAGATACGCAGTATTTT,CASSRYPRGRADTQYF
NA,NA,TRBV7-9,TRBJ1-4,TGTGCCAGCAGCTTACAGGGCACTAATGAAAAACTGTTTTTT,CASSLQGTNEKLFF
TRBD1,NA,TRBV30,TRBJ1-5,TGTGCCTGCGGGACAGGGGATAGCAATCAGCCCCAGCATTTT,CACGTGDSNQPQHF
NA,NA,TRBV4-2,TRBJ2-7,TGTGCCAGCAGCTCAGGTTCCTCCTACGAGCAGTACTTC,CASSSGSSYEQYF
TRBD1,NA,TRBV6-2/TRBV6-3,TRBJ1-2,TGTGCCAGCAGCACCGGGACAGGGGGCGTCGGGGGCTACACCTTC,CASSTGTGGVGGYTF
TRBD1,NA,TRBV6-5,TRBJ2-7,TGTGCCAGCAGAAGGGACAGCTCCTACGAGCAGTACTTC,CASRRDSSYEQYF